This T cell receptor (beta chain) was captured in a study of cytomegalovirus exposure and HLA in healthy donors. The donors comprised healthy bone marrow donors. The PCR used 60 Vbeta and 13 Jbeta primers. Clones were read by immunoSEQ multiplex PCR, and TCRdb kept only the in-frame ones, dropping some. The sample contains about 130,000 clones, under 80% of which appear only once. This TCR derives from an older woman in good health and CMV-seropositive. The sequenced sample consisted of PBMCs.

For the CDR3, the DNA is TGCGCCAGCAGCCAAGTCGCACAGGGCCTCACCGGCGGGGAGCTGTTTTTT. It specifies CASSQVAQGLTGGELFF. This chain uses TRBV4-1 with TRBJ2-2; weak D call: TRBD1 (6 bases). Deletions cut 1 base from V and 7 bases from J, with 19 bases between. This CDR3 spans 17 amino acids. Looked up from germline, CDR1 is MGHRA and CDR2 is YSYEKL.